This T cell receptor (beta chain) was captured in a study of blood T cell repertoires in COVID-19. Study as a whole: Samples taken during acute and convalescent COVID-19 were collected in the United States, Italy and Spain. Sample material is recorded as cDNA or gDNA derived from T cells, B-cell-depleted T cells, or PBMCs.

The authors' processing: Reference gene primers were amplified, and this amplification served to estimate nucleated cell counts. Assay: immunoSEQ multiplex PCR; the TCRdb copy retains only in-frame clones and omits some. V and J calls and clone size follow that table, whereas D and trimming were derived from the DNA. This sample has around 260,000 clones, with around nine tenths found just once. CDR3 length: 13 amino acids. V lost 6 bases, J lost 4 bases, and 12 bases lay in between. Germline CDR1 is SNHLY and CDR2 is FYNNEI. The sequencing input was peripheral blood. The chain joins TRBV2 to TRBJ2-5; possibly TRBD2 for D (7 bases). This sequence originates from a man in his forties or fifties who had recovered from COVID-19. The CDR3 here is CASRRGPGETQYF. Here the CDR3 DNA reads TGTGCCAGCAGGCGGGGGCCAGGAGAGACCCAGTACTTC.